This T cell receptor (beta chain) was recorded in a study of cytomegalovirus exposure and HLA in healthy donors. Whole-study context: The 90 to 150 validation repertoires and the roughly 670 first-cohort repertoires shared a platform, a later analysis reported.

Some clones are missing from TCRdb's copy, which holds only in-frame ones; the method was immunoSEQ multiplex PCR. The sample includes a few hundred thousand clones, approximately 90% of them seen just once. Material: PBMCs. The receptor was isolated from a woman younger than 30 in good health and CMV-seronegative.

CDR3 sequence reads: CATSSSPGSSYEQYF. In DNA, the CDR3 is TGTGCCACCAGCAGCAGTCCCGGGAGCTCCTACGAGCAGTACTTC. The genes are TRBV15 and TRBJ2-7, with TRBD2 as a possible D gene (6 bases). The CDR3 extends over 15 amino acids. The germline V gene encodes CDR1 LNHNV and CDR2 YYDKDF (reference sequence). Trimming cost V 3 bases and J 0 bases, with 12 bases left between them.